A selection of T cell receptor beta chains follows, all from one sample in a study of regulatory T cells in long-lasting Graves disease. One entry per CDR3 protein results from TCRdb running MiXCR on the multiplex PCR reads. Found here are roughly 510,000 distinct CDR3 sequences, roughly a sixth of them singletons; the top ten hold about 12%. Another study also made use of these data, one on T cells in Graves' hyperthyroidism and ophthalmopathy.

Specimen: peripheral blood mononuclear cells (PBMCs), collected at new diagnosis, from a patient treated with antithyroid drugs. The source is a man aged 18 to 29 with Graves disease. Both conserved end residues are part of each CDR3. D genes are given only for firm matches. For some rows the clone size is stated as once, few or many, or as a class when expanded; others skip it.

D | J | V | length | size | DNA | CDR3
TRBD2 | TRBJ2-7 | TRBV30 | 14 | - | TGTGCCTGGAGGGGTCTAGCGGGAAGCCACGAGCAGTACTTC | CAWRGLAGSHEQYF
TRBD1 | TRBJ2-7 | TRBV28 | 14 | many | TGTGCCAGCAGAAAAGGACAGGGGGCTTACGAGCAGTACTTC | CASRKGQGAYEQYF
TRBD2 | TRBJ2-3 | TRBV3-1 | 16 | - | TGTGCCAGCAGCAGGACTAGCGGGAGTTTAACAGATACGCAGTATTTT | CASSRTSGSLTDTQYF
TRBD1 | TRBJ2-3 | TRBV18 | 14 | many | TGTGCCAGCTCACCAGGACAGGGAATAGATACGCAGTATTTT | CASSPGQGIDTQYF
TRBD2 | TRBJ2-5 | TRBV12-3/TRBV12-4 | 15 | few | TGTGCCAGCGGCCGGGGACTAGCGGGAGCAGAGACCCAGTACTTC | CASGRGLAGAETQYF
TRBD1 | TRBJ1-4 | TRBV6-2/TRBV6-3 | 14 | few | TGTGCCAGCAGTGAAGTCCCAGGGGGTGAAAAACTGTTTTTT | CASSEVPGGEKLFF
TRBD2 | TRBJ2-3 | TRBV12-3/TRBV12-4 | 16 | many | TGTGCCAGCAGACCTTGGACTAGCGGGCTCCCAGATACGCAGTATTTT | CASRPWTSGLPDTQYF
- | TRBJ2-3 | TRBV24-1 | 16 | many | TGTGCCACCAGTCCCCCCCCCCAGGAAGGGACAGATACGCAGTATTTT | CATSPPPQEGTDTQYF
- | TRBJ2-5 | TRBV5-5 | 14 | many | TGTGCCAGCAGCGCGGACCCGGGGCGGGAGACCCAGTACTTC | CASSADPGRETQYF
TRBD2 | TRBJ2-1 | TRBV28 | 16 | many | TGTGCCAGCAGTTTACTGACTAGCGGAGAATACAATGAGCAGTTCTTC | CASSLLTSGEYNEQFF
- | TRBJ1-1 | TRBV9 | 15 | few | TGTGCCAGCAGCGTAGACTTCGGGGGAAACACTGAAGCTTTCTTT | CASSVDFGGNTEAFF
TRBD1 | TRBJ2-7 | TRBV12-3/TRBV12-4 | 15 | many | TGTGCCAGCAGTCCCGGGACAGGGGCCTCCTACGAGCAGTACTTC | CASSPGTGASYEQYF
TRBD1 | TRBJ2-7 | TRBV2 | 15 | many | TGTGCCAGCAGTGTTTCCGGGACAGGGCTGGACGAGCAGTACTTC | CASSVSGTGLDEQYF
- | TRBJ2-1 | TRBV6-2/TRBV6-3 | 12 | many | TGTGCCAGCAGGGACAGCTACAATGAGCAGTTCTTC | CASRDSYNEQFF
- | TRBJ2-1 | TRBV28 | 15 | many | TGTGCCAGCCAAGGTTGGGGCGACTCCTACAATGAGCAGTTCTTC | CASQGWGDSYNEQFF